Below are 13 T cell receptor beta chains sequenced from a single sample in a study of regulatory T cells in long-lasting Graves disease. The time point here: newly diagnosed GD, antithyroid drugs for less than 3 months. Researchers made the TCR library from RNA that was extracted from PBMCs. TCR beta libraries were built with iRepertoire HTBI primers and Arm-PCR of CDR3 regions. TCRdb reanalysed the multiplex PCR reads using MiXCR and keeps one entry per CDR3 protein. This table holds around 500,000 distinct CDR3 sequences, more than 10% found once. These data also formed part of another study, on T cells in Graves' hyperthyroidism and ophthalmopathy.

The sequences come from peripheral blood mononuclear cells (PBMCs), collected at new diagnosis, from a patient treated with antithyroid drugs. Receptors originate from a woman aged 25 to 45 with Graves disease.

This clonotype was observed a few times. The chain carries TRBV20-1 and TRBJ2-2; either TRBD1 or TRBD2 may fit D (5 bases each). From germline, CDR1 is DFQATT and CDR2 SNEGSKA (reference sequence). Trimming shortened V by 0 bases and J by 6 bases, and 17 bases separated the two germline ends. The CDR3 has 16 residues. The DNA for the CDR3 is TGCAGTGCTAGAGATCTAGGGAGAAGGGGACCCGGGGAGCTGTTTTTT. Encoded protein: CSARDLGRRGPGELFF.

The chain recombines TRBV7-9 with TRBJ1-4; 7 positions match TRBD1. The CDR3 is 16 residues long. Germline V gives CDR1 SEHNR, CDR2 FQNEAQ (reference sequence). The V segment lost 2 bases and the J segment 1 base; nucleotides outside the gene matches: 4. CDR3 DNA sequence: TGTGCCAGCAGCTTATTGGGACAGCGAACTAATGAAAAACTGTTTTTT. This encodes CASSLLGQRTNEKLFF.

A word on this clonotype: Without the conserved terminal phenylalanine or tryptophan, this CDR3 likely stems from a read error. J is TRBJ1-1 and V is TRBV19, with a possible D match to TRBD1 (5 bases). Germline CDR1 is LNHDA and CDR2 is SQIVND (reference sequence). V lost 1 base to trimming and J lost 0 bases, with 15 bases between them. The CDR3 spans 17 residues. CDR3 region: CASSIGQRGLLNTEAFL. For the CDR3, the DNA is TGTGCCAGTAGTATAGGCCAGCGGGGCCTTTTGAACACTGAAGCTTTCCTT.

The genes are TRBV18 and TRBJ1-1; D is ambiguous. The CDR3 is made up of 13 amino acids. V dropped 3 bases and J dropped 4 bases, with 9 bases sitting between them. Germline loops: CDR1 KGHSH, CDR2 LQKENI. CDR3 DNA sequence: TGTGCCAGCTCACCTCCCAGCGTCACTGAAGCTTTCTTT. Translation: CASSPPSVTEAFF.

This clonotype was seen many times. This chain joins TRBV28 and TRBJ2-7, with D possibly being TRBD1 or TRBD2 (6 bases each). There are 14 residues in the CDR3. Germline values: CDR1 MDHEN, CDR2 SYDVKM. The ends were cut back, 6 bases at V and 1 base at J, with 13 bases in the middle. CDR3 coding DNA: TGTGCCAGCAGCTTGGGGGGCCTATCCTACGAGCAGTACTTC. Residues: CASSLGGLSYEQYF.

In its sample, this clonotype was seen many times. The chain couples TRBV20-1 to TRBJ1-3; 7 bases match TRBD1. Germline V lookup: CDR1 DFQATT, CDR2 SNEGSKA (reference sequence). Germline trimming cut 3 bases from V and 8 bases from J; bases unmatched to any gene: 10. The CDR3 is 14 residues long. The DNA for the CDR3 is TGCAGTGCTAGGTCGACAGGGCTTGATGACACCATATATTTT. Amino acid sequence: CSARSTGLDDTIYF.

This clonotype was found many times. The rearrangement joins TRBV3-1 to TRBJ2-7; the match to TRBD2 covers 7 bases. The CDR3 consists of 16 residues. Germline CDR1 LGHDT, CDR2 YNNKEL (reference sequence). V shed 3 bases, J shed 0 bases, and the junction held 8 bases outside the gene matches. The CDR3 nucleotides are TGTGCCAGCAGCCAGACCCTAGCGGTTAGCTCCTACGAGCAGTACTTC. This codes for CASSQTLAVSSYEQYF.

This rearrangement joins TRBV7-9 to TRBJ2-1, with 9 bases identical to TRBD1. CDR1 is SEHNR, CDR2 FQNEAQ, per germline (reference sequence). This CDR3 contains 16 residues. J gave up 9 bases and V 4 bases, and 13 bases lay outside the gene matches. The CDR3 region has the DNA TGTGCCAGCAGCTCATCACCGGTACAGGGGGCTGGTGAGCAGTTCTTC. Its translation: CASSSSPVQGAGEQFF. The full variable domain, its missing parts supplied by reference TRBV7-9 and TRBJ2-1, is DTGVSQNPRHKITKRGQNVTFRCDPISEHNRLYWYRQTLGQGPEFLTYFQNEAQLEKSRLLSDRFSAERPKGSFSTLEIQRTEQGDSAMYLCASSSSPVQGAGEQFFGPGTRLTVL.

Details on this clonotype: The junction departs from the called germline gene at one end, perhaps through a read error. The CDR3 nucleotides are TGCGCCGGCAGCCGTGGACAGGGCAACAATGAGCAGTTCTTC. This translates into CAGSRGQGNNEQFF. The rearrangement links TRBV5-1 to TRBJ2-1; 8 nucleotides agree with TRBD1. The CDR3 runs to 14 residues. Germline assignment: CDR1 SGHRS and CDR2 YFSETQ.

This clonotype has more than one count but fewer than ten. The CDR3 sequence is CASSPQDRARGVGNTIYF. The CDR3 region has the DNA TGTGCCAGCAGCCCCCAGGACAGGGCACGAGGGGTTGGAAACACCATATATTTT. The J gene is TRBJ1-3, the V gene TRBV7-9, with TRBD1 identical over 8 bases. The CDR3 loop spans 18 amino acids. With 5 bases clipped from V and 3 bases from J, the junction kept 15 bases outside the gene matches. In germline, CDR1 is SEHNR, CDR2 FQNEAQ (reference sequence).

The table lists this clonotype with many counts. The rearrangement uses TRBV19 and TRBJ1-2; 7 bases fit TRBD1. The germline V gene has CDR1 LNHDA and CDR2 SQIVND (reference sequence). The V gene end was trimmed by 6 bases and the J gene end by 4 bases; junction bases not matched to a gene: 11. The length of the CDR3 is 15 residues. CDR3 nucleotide sequence: TGTGCCAGTAGCCAAGACAGGGTTAGGAGCTATGGCTACACCTTC. Protein: CASSQDRVRSYGYTF.

In this sample, this clonotype turned up a few times. This sequence joins TRBV10-2 and TRBJ2-5, with a tentative D call TRBD1 (6 bases). V gave up 6 bases and J gave up 6 bases, with 14 bases separating them. CDR1 is WSHSY and CDR2 is SAAADI in the germline V gene. The CDR3 consists of 13 residues. For the CDR3, the DNA is TGCGCCAGCAGAGCCGCAGGGGAGAAGACCCAGTACTTC. Amino acid sequence: CASRAAGEKTQYF.

This clonotype was recorded many times. The V gene is TRBV13, the J gene TRBJ2-1; D remains ambiguous. V lost 5 bases and J lost 2, with 13 bases in between. The CDR3 covers 15 residues. Germline V lookup: CDR1 PRHDT, CDR2 FYEKMQ (reference sequence). CDR3: CASSPTRSTYNEQFF. The CDR3 bases are TGTGCCAGCAGCCCCACCCGATCCACCTACAATGAGCAGTTCTTC.